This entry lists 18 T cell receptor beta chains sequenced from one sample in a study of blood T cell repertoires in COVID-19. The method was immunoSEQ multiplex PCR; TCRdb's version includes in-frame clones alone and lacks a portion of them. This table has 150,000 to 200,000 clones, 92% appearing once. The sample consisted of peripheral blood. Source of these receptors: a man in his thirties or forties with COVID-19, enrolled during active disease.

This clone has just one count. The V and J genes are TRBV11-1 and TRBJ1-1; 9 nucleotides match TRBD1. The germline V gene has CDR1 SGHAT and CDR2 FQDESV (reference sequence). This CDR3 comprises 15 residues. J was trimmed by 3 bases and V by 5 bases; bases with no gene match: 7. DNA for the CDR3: TGTGCCAGCAGCCGGAGGGACAGGGTTTACACTGAAGCTTTCTTT. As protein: CASSRRDRVYTEAFF.

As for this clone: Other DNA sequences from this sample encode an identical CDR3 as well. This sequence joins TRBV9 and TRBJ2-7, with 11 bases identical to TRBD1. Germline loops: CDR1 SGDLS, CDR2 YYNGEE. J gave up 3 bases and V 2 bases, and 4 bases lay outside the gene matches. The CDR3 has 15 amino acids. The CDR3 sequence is CASSVGTGGFYEQYF. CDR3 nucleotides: TGTGCCAGCAGCGTTGGGACAGGGGGTTTCTACGAGCAGTACTTC.

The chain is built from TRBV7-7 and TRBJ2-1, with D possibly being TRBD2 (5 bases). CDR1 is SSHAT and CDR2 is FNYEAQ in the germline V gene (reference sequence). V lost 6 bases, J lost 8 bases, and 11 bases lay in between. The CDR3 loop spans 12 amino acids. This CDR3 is CASSQTGDEQFF. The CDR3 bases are TGTGCCAGCAGTCAGACCGGGGATGAGCAGTTCTTC.

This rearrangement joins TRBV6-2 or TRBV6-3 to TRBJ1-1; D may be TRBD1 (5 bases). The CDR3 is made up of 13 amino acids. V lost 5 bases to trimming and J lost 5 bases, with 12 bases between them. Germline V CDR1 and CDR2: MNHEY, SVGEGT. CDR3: CASSRKGRTEAFF. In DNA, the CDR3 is TGTGCCAGCAGTAGGAAGGGGCGGACTGAAGCTTTCTTT.

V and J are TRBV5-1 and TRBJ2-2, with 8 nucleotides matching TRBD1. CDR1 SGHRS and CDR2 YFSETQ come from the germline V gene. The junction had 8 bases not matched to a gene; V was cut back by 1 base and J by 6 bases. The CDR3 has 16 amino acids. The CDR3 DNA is TGCGCCAGCAGCTTGCAGGCAGGGGGCTTGTCCGGGGAGCTGTTTTTT. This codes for CASSLQAGGLSGELFF.

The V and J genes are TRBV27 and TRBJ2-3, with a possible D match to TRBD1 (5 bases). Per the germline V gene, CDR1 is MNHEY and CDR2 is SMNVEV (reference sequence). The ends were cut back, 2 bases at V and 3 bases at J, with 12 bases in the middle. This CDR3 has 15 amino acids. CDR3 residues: CASSLMGQGTDTQYF. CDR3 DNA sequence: TGTGCCAGCAGTTTAATGGGGCAGGGAACAGATACGCAGTATTTT.

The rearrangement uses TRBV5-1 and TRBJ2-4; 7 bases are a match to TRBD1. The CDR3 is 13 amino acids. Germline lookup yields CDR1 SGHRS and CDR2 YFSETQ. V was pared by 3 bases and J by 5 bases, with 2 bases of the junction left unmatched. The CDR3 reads CASSWDSQNIQYF. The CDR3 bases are TGCGCCAGCAGCTGGGACAGTCAAAACATTCAGTACTTC.

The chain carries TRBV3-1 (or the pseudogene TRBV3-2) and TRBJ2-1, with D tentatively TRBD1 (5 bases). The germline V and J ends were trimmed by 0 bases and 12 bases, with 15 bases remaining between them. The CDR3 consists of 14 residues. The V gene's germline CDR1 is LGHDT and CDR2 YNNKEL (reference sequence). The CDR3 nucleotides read TGTGCCAGCAGCCAAGAGGGGCGCGAATACACGCAGTTCTTC. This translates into CASSQEGREYTQFF.

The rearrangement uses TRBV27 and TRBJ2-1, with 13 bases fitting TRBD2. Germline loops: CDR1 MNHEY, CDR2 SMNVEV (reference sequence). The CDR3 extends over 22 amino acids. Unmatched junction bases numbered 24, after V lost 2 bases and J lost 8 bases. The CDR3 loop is CASSLGPRWGLAGNGAPHEQFF. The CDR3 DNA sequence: TGTGCCAGCAGTTTAGGTCCCCGTTGGGGACTAGCGGGAAACGGGGCTCCGCATGAGCAGTTCTTC.

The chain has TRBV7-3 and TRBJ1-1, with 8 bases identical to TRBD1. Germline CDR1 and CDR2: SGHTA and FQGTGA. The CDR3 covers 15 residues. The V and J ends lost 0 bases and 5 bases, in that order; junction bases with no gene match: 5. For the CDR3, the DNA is TGTGCCAGCAGCTTAACGGGGACAGGAGGTACTGAAGCTTTCTTT. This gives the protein CASSLTGTGGTEAFF.

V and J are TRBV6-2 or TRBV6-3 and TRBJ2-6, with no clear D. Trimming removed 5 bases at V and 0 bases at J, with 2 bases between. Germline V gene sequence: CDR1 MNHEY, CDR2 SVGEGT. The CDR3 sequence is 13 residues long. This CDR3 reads CASSLSGANVLTF. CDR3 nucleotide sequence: TGTGCCAGCAGTCTCTCTGGGGCCAACGTCCTGACTTTC.

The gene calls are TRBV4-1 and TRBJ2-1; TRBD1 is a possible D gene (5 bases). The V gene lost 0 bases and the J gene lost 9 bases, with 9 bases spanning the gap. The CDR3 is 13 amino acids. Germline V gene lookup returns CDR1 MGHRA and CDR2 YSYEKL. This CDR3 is CASSQERRGEQFF. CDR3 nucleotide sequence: TGCGCCAGCAGCCAAGAACGAAGGGGTGAGCAGTTCTTC.

The CDR3 region is CASSLAPGSGGVLDTQYF. The CDR3 DNA follows: TGTGCCAGCAGTTTAGCCCCCGGGAGCGGGGGGGTTTTAGATACGCAGTATTTT. The chain links TRBV27 to TRBJ2-3; 10 bases are shared with TRBD2. CDR3 size: 18 residues. The ends lost 2 bases at V and 5 bases at J; junction bases unmatched: 13. Germline lookup yields CDR1 MNHEY and CDR2 SMNVEV (reference sequence).

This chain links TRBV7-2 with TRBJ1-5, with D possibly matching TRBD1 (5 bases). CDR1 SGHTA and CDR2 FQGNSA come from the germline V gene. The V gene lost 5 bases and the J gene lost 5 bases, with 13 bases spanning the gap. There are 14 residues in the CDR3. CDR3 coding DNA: TGTGCCAGCAGCCATAGGCAGGGTTATCAGCCCCAGCATTTT. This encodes CASSHRQGYQPQHF. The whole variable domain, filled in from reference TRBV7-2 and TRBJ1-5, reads GAGVSQSPSNKVTEKGKDVELRCDPISGHTALYWYRQSLGQGLEFLIYFQGNSAPDKSGLPSDRFSAERTGGSVSTLTIQRTQQEDSAVYLCASSHRQGYQPQHFGDGTRLSIL.

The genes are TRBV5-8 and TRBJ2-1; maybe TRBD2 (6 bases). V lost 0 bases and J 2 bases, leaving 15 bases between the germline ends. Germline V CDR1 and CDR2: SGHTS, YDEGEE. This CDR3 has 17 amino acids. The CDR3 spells CASSLGNEGGTYNEQFF. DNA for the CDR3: TGTGCCAGCAGCTTGGGGAATGAAGGAGGGACCTACAATGAGCAGTTCTTC.

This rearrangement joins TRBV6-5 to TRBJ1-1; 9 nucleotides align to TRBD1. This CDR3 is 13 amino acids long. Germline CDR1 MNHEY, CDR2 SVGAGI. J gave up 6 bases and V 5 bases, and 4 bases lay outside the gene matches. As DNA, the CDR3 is TGTGCCAGCAGTCCTACAGGGGGCCCTGAAGCTTTCTTT. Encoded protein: CASSPTGGPEAFF.

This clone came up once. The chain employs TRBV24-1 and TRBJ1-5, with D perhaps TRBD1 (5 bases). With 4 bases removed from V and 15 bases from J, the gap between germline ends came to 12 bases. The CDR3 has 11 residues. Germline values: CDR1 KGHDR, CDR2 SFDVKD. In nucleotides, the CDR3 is TGTGCCACCAGTGAAGGGGTTGGCTGGCATTTT. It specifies CATSEGVGWHF.

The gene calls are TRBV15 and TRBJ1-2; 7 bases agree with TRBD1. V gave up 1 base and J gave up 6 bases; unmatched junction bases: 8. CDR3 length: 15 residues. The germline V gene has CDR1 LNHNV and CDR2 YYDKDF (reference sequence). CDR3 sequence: CATSRAAGQLHGYTF. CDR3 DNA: TGTGCCACCAGCAGAGCTGCGGGACAGCTCCATGGCTACACCTTC.